A selection of T cell receptor beta chains follows, all from one sample in a study of blood T cell repertoires in COVID-19. The method was immunoSEQ multiplex PCR; TCRdb's version includes in-frame clones alone and lacks a portion of them. This table holds 200,000 or so clones, roughly four fifths found once. Sequences were obtained from peripheral blood. The receptors come from a woman over 75 with COVID-19, enrolled during active disease. CDR3s include the opening cysteine and the closing phenylalanine or tryptophan. The D gene is left open where the match is weak. Size is stated for part of the rows, as once, few or many counts, or as a class when the clone is expanded.

J,D,V,size,CDR3,DNA
TRBJ1-1,.,TRBV18,.,CASSPTDGGGTEAFF,TGTGCCAGCTCACCTACCGATGGGGGGGGCACTGAAGCTTTCTTT
TRBJ2-7,.,TRBV5-1,.,CASSLQGHEQYF,TGCGCCAGCAGCTTGCAGGGTCACGAGCAGTACTTC
TRBJ1-1,.,TRBV7-3,.,CASSHGRGNTEAFF,TGTGCCAGCAGCCACGGACGGGGTAACACTGAAGCTTTCTTT
TRBJ2-2,TRBD1,TRBV28,.,CASSFPGQGGDFPNTGELFF,TGTGCCAGCAGTTTTCCGGGACAGGGAGGCGACTTCCCGAACACCGGGGAGCTGTTTTTT
TRBJ2-1,TRBD1,TRBV11-3,.,CASEGRGRNEQFF,TGTGCCAGCGAGGGAAGGGGGCGCAATGAGCAGTTCTTC
TRBJ2-7,.,TRBV7-6,.,CASSQTAGPGNAYEQYF,TGTGCCAGCAGCCAAACGGCCGGGCCCGGGAACGCCTACGAGCAGTACTTC
TRBJ2-7,TRBD1,TRBV3-1/TRBV3-2,.,CASSQGGQSYEQYF,TGTGCCAGCAGCCAAGGGGGACAGTCCTACGAGCAGTACTTC
TRBJ1-1,.,TRBV4-1,.,CASSSREGGMIEAFF,TGCGCCAGCAGCAGCCGGGAGGGAGGCATGATTGAAGCTTTCTTT
TRBJ2-5,TRBD1,TRBV7-8,.,CASRRDRGARETQYF,TGTGCCAGCAGAAGAGACAGGGGAGCTAGGGAGACCCAGTACTTC
TRBJ2-3,TRBD2,TRBV5-1,.,CASSLTSGTTDTQYF,TGCGCCAGCAGCTTAACTAGCGGGACTACAGATACGCAGTATTTT
TRBJ1-4,TRBD1,TRBV27,few,CASSPLRGQGAVNEKLFF,TGTGCCAGCAGTCCCCTCCGGGGACAGGGGGCCGTGAATGAAAAACTGTTTTTT
TRBJ1-1,.,TRBV19,.,CASSMSTEAFF,TGTGCCAGTAGTATGAGTACTGAAGCTTTCTTT